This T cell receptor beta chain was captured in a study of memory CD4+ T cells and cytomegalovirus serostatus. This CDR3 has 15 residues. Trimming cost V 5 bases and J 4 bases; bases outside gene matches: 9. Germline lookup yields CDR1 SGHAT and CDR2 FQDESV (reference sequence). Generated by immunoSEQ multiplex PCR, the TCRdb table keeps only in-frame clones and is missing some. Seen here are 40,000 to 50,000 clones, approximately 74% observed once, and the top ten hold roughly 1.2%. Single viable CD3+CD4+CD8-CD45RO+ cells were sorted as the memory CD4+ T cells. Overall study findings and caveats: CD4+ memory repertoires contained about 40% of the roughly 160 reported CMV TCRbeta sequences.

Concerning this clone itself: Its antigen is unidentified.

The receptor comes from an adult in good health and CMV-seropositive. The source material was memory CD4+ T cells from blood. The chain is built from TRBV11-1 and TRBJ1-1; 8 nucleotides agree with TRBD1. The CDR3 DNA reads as TGTGCCAGCAGCGATGACAGGGGACTTGTCACTGAAGCTTTCTTT. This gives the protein CASSDDRGLVTEAFF.